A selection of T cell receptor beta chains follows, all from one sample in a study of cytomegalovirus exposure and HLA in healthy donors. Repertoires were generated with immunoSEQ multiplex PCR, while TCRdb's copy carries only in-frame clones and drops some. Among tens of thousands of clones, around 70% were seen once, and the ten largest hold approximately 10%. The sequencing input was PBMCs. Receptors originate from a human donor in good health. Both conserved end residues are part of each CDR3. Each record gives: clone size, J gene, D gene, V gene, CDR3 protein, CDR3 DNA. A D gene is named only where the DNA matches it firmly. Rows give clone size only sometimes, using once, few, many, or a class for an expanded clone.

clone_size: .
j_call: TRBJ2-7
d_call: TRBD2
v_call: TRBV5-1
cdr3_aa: CASSIALAGGSEQYF
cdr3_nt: TGCGCCAGCAGCATTGCTCTAGCGGGAGGCAGCGAGCAGTACTTC

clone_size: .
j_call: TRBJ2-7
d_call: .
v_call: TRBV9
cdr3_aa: CASSVATGPSYEQYF
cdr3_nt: TGTGCCAGCAGCGTAGCAACAGGGCCATCCTACGAGCAGTACTTC

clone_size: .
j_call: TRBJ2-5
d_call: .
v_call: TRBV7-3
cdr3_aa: CASSPSGSGETQYF
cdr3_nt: TGTGCCAGCAGCCCCTCAGGCAGCGGAGAGACCCAGTACTTC

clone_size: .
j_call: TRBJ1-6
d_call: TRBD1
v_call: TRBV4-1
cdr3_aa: CASSLTGTGNSPLHF
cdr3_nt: TGCGCCAGCAGCCTAACCGGGACAGGGAATTCACCCCTCCACTTT

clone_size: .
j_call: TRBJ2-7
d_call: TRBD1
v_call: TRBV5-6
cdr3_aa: CASSLGTELYEQYF
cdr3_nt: TGTGCCAGCAGCTTAGGGACAGAGCTCTACGAGCAGTACTTC

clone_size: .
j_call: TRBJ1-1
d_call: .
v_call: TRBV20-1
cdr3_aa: CSASEGDEAFF
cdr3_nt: TGCAGTGCTAGTGAGGGTGATGAAGCTTTCTTT

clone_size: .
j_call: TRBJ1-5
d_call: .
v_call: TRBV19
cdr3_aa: CASSQGDSNQPQHF
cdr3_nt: TGTGCCAGTAGTCAAGGGGATAGCAATCAGCCCCAGCATTTT

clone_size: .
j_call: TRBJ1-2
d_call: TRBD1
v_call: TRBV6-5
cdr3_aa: CASTVRGNSGYTF
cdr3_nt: TGTGCCAGCACCGTCAGGGGGAACAGTGGCTACACCTTC

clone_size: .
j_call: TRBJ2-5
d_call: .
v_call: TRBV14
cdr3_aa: CASSHSGTQYF
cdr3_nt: TGTGCCAGCAGCCATTCAGGGACCCAGTACTTC

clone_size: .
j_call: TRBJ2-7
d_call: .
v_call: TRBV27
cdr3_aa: CASSIHRGFYEQYF
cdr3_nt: TGTGCCAGCAGTATCCATCGGGGGTTCTACGAGCAGTACTTC

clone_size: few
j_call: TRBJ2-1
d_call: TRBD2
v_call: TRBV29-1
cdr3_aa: CSVAGTALAGEAGSSYNEQFF
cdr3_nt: TGCAGCGTTGCTGGGACCGCCCTAGCGGGAGAAGCCGGCAGCTCCTACAATGAGCAGTTCTTC

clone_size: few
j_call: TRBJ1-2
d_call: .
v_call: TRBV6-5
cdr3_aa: CASSLAETYGYTF
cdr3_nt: TGTGCCAGCAGTTTAGCCGAGACCTATGGCTACACCTTC

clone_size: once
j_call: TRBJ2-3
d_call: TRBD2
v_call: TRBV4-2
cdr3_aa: CASSQDWAGGTDTQYF
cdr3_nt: TGTGCCAGCAGCCAAGATTGGGCGGGAGGAACAGATACGCAGTATTTT

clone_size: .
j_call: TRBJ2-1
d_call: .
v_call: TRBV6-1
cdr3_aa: CASRERYNEQFF
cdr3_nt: TGTGCCAGCAGAGAGCGTTACAATGAGCAGTTCTTC

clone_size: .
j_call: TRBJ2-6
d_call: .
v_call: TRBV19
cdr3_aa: CASSTTGTSGANVLTF
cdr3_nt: TGTGCCAGTAGTACCACAGGAACCTCTGGGGCCAACGTCCTGACTTTC

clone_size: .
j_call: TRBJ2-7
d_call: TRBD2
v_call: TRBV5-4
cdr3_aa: CASSSGLAGYEQYF
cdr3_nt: TGTGCCAGCAGCTCGGGACTAGCGGGCTACGAGCAGTACTTC

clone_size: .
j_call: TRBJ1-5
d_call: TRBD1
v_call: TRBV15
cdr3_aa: CATSKTGAINQPQHF
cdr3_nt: TGTGCCACCAGTAAAACAGGGGCGATCAATCAGCCCCAGCATTTT

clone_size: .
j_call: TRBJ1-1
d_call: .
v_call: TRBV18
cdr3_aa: CASSPQPVDTEAFF
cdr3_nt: TGTGCCAGCTCACCACAGCCGGTCGACACTGAAGCTTTCTTT

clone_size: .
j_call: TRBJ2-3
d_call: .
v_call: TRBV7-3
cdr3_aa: CASSSGLSQFADTQYF
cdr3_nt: TGTGCCAGCAGCTCCGGACTATCCCAATTTGCAGATACGCAGTATTTT

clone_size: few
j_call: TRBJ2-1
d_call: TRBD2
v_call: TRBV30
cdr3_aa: CAWKGGSGSIGEQFF
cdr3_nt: TGTGCCTGGAAGGGAGGTAGCGGGAGTATCGGTGAGCAGTTCTTC

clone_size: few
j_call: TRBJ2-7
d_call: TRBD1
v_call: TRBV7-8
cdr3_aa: CASSLPTGLTYEQYF
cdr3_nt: TGTGCCAGCAGTCTCCCGACAGGGCTTACCTACGAGCAGTACTTC

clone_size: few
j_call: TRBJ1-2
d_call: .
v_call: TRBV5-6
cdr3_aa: CASTSDYGYTF
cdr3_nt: TGTGCCAGCACAAGCGACTATGGCTACACCTTC

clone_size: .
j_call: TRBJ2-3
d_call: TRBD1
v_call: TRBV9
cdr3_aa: CASSSGTGRQDTQYF
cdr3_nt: TGTGCCAGCAGCTCCGGGACAGGGAGGCAAGATACGCAGTATTTT

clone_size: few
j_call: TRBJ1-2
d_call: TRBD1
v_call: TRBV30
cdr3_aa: CAWSVQDRGYGYTF
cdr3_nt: TGTGCCTGGAGTGTACAAGACAGGGGGTATGGCTACACCTTC

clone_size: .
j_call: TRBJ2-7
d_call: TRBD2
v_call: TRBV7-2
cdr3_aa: CASSPSAGKTYEQYF
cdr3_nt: TGTGCCAGCAGCCCCTCAGCGGGGAAGACCTACGAGCAGTACTTC

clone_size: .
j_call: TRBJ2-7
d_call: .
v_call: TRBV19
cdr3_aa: CASSEGRGDEQYF
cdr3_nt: TGTGCCAGTAGTGAAGGCAGGGGAGACGAGCAGTACTTC

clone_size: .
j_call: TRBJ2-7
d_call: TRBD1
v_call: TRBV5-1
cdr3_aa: CASSPGTGGVEQYF
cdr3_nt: TGCGCCAGCAGCCCCGGGACAGGGGGCGTAGAGCAGTACTTC

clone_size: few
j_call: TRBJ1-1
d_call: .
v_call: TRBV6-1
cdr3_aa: CASSEADGGTEAFF
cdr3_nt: TGTGCCAGCAGTGAAGCTGACGGAGGGACTGAAGCTTTCTTT

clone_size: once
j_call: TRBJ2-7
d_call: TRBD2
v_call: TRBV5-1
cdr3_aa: CASSPGLAGSYEQYF
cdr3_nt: TGCGCCAGCAGCCCGGGACTAGCGGGATCCTACGAGCAGTACTTC

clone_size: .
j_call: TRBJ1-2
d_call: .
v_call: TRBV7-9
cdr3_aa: CASSNYGENYGYTF
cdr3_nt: TGTGCCAGCAGCAACTATGGGGAGAACTATGGCTACACCTTC

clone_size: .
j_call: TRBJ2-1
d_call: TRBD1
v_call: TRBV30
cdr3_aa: CACTPPGGTGGWDEQFF
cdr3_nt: TGTGCCTGTACTCCCCCAGGGGGGACAGGGGGCTGGGATGAGCAGTTCTTC

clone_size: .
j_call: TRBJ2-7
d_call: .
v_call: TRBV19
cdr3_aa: CASSVTSGVLSYEQYF
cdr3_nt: TGTGCCAGTAGTGTGACCTCCGGGGTACTCTCCTACGAGCAGTACTTC

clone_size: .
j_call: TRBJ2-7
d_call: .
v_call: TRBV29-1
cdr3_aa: CSVEDGSSERPYEQYF
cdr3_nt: TGCAGCGTTGAAGATGGGTCTAGCGAGCGCCCCTACGAGCAGTACTTC

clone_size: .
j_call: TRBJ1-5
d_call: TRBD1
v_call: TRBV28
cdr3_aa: CASRRQGTIANQPQHF
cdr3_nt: TGTGCCAGCCGACGACAGGGGACCATAGCAAATCAGCCCCAGCATTTT

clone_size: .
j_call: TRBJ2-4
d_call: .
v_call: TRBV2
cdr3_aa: CASSETPSKYF
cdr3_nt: TGTGCCAGCAGTGAAACTCCATCAAAGTACTTC

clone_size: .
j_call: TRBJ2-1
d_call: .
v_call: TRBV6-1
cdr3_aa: CASNRDNGDEQFF
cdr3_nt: TGTGCCAGCAACCGGGATAATGGAGATGAGCAGTTCTTC

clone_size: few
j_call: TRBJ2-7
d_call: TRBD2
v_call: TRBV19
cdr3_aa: CASSILAGGLYEQYF
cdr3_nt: TGTGCCAGTAGTATCCTAGCGGGAGGTCTTTACGAGCAGTACTTC

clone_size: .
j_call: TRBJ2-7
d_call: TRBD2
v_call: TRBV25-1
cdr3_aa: CASSHEGGSGRDNYEQYF
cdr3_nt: TGTGCCAGCAGCCACGAGGGAGGTTCAGGGAGGGATAACTACGAGCAGTACTTC

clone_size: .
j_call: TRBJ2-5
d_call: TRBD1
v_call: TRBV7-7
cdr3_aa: CASSSDRGETQYF
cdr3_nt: TGTGCCAGCAGCTCCGACAGGGGAGAGACCCAGTACTTC

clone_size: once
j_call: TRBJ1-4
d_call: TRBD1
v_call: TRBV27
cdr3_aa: CASSAIRTGYEKLFF
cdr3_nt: TGTGCCAGCAGTGCTATTCGGACAGGGTATGAAAAACTGTTTTTT

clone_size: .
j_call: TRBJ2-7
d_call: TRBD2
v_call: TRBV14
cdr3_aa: CASSRVAGVGRDEQYF
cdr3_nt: TGTGCCAGCAGCCGGGTAGCGGGAGTCGGTCGGGACGAGCAGTACTTC